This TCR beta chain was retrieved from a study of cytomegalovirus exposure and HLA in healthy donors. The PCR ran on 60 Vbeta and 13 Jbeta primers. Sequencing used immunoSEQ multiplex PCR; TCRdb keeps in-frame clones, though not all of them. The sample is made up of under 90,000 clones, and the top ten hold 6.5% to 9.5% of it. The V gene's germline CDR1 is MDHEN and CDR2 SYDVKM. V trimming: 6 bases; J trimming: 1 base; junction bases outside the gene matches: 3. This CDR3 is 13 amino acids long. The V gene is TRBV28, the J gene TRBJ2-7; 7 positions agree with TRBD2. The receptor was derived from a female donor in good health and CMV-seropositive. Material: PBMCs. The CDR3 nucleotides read TGTGCCAGCAGAGGCGGGGGATCCTACGAGCAGTACTTC. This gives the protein CASRGGGSYEQYF.